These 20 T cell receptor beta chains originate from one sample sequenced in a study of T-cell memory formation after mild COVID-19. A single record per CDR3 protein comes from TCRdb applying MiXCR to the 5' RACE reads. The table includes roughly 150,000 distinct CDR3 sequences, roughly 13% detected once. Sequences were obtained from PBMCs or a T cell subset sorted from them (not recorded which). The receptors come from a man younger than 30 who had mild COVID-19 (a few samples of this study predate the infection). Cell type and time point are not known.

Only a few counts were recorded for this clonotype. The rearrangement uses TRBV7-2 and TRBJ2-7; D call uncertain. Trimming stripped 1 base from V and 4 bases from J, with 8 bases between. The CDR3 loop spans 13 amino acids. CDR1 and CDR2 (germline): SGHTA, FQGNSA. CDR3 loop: CASSLGPGYEQYV. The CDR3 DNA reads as TGTGCCAGCAGCTTAGGGCCCGGGTACGAGCAGTACGTC.

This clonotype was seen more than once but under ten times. CDR3 coding DNA: TGTGCCAGCAGCCTCCGAGGAAGACCGGCCTGGGGAAGGGCCAACGTCCTGACTTTC. This codes for CASSLRGRPAWGRANVLTF. The chain recombines TRBV7-8 with TRBJ2-6; D is ambiguous. Germline V gene data show CDR1 as SGHVS and CDR2 as FQNEAQ. This CDR3 has 19 residues. Trimming pared 5 bases from V and 5 bases from J, leaving 25 bases between.

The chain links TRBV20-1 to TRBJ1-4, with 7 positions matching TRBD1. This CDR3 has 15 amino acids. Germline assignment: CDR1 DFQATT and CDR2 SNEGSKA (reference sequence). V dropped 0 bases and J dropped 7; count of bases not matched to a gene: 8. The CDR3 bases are TGCAGTGCTAGAGATCCAGGGGGGCGCGGTGAAAAACTGTTTTTT. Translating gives CSARDPGGRGEKLFF.

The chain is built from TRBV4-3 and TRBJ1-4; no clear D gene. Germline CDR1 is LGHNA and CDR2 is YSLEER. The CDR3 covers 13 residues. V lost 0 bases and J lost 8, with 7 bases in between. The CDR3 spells CASSQDLGEKLFF. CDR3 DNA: TGCGCCAGCAGCCAAGATCTGGGGGAAAAACTGTTTTTT.

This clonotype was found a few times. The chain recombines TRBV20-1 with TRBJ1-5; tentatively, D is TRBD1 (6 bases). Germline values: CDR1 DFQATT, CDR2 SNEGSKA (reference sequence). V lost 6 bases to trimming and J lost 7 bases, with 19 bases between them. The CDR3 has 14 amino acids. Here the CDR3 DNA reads TGCAGTGCCAGGGGCGGCGGACAGAGCCAGCCCCAGCATTTT. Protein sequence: CSARGGGQSQPQHF.

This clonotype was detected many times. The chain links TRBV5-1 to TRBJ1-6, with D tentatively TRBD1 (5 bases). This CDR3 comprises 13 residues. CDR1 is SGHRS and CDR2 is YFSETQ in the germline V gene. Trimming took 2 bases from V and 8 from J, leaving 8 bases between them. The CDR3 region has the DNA TGCGCCAGCAGCTTAAAACAGGATTCACCCCTCCACTTT. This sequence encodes CASSLKQDSPLHF.

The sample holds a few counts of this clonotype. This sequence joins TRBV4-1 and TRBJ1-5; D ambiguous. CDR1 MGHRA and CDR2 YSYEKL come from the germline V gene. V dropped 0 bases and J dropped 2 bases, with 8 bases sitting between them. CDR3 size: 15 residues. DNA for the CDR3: TGCGCCAGCAGCCAAGAGGGTGGCCGCAATCAGCCCCAGCATTTT. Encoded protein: CASSQEGGRNQPQHF.

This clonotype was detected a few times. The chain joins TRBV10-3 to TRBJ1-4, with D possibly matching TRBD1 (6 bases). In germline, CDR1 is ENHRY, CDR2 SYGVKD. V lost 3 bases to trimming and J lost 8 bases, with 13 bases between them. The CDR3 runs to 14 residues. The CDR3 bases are TGTGCCATCAGTGAATCAGGGGCTGAAGAAAAACTGTTTTTT. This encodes CAISESGAEEKLFF.

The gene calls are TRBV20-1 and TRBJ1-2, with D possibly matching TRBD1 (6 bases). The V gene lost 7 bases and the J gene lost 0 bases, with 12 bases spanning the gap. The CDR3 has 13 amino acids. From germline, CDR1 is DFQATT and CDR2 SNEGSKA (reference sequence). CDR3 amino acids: CSGGAGANYGYTF. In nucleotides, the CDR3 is TGCAGTGGGGGGGCAGGAGCTAACTATGGCTACACCTTC.

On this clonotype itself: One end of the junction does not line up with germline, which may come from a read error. The CDR3 protein is CASGVRDTEALF. CDR3 sequence (DNA): TGTGCCAGCGGGGTCCGAGACACTGAAGCTCTCTTT. The chain couples TRBV7-9 to TRBJ1-1; no clear D. The CDR3 is made up of 12 amino acids. The germline V gene encodes CDR1 SEHNR and CDR2 FQNEAQ (reference sequence).

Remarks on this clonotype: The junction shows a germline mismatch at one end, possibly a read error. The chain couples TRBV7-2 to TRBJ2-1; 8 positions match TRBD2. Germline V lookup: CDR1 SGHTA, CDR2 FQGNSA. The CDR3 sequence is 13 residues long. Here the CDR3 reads CASTTSWRGDPLF. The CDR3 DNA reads TGTGCCAGCACGACTAGTTGGCGGGGGGACCCGCTCTTC. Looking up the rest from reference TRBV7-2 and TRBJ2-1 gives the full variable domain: GAGVSQSPSNKVTEKGKDVELRCDPISGHTALYWYRQSLGQGLEFLIYFQGNSAPDKSGLPSDRFSAERTGGSVSTLTIQRTQQEDSAVYLCASTTSWRGDPLFGPGTRLTVL.

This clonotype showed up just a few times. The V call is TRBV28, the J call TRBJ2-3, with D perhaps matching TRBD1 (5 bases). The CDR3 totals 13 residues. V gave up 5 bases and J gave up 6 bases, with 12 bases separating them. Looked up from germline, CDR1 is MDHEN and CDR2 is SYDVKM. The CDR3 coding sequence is TGTGCCAGCAGTATCGACAGCGTGGATACGCAGTATTTT. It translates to CASSIDSVDTQYF.

CDR3 sequence (DNA): TGTGCCAGCAGTCAGGACAGGGTCGGTGGCTACACCTTC. This sequence encodes CASSQDRVGGYTF. The V gene is TRBV7-2, the J gene TRBJ1-2; TRBD1 aligns across 8 bases. In germline, CDR1 is SGHTA, CDR2 FQGNSA. V shed 6 bases and J 7 bases; nucleotides not matched to a gene: 7. CDR3 length: 13 residues.

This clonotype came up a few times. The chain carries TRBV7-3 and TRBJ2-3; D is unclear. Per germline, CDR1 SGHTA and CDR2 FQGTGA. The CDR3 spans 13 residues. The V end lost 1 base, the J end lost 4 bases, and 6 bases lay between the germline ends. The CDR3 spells CASSLMNPDTQYF. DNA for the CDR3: TGTGCCAGCAGCTTAATGAACCCAGATACGCAGTATTTT.

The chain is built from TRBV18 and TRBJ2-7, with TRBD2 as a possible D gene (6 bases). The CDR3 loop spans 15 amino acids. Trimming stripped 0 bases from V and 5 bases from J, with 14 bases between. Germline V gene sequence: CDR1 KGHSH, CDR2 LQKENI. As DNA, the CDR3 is TGTGCCAGCTCACCACCGGGGTTTAGCGGACACGAGCAGTACTTC. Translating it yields CASSPPGFSGHEQYF.

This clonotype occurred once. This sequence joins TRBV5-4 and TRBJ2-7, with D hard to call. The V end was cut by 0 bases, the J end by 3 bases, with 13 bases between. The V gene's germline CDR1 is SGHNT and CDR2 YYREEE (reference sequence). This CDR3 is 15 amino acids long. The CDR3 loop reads CASSLVGILNYEQYF. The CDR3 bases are TGTGCCAGCAGCTTGGTTGGGATTTTGAACTACGAGCAGTACTTC.

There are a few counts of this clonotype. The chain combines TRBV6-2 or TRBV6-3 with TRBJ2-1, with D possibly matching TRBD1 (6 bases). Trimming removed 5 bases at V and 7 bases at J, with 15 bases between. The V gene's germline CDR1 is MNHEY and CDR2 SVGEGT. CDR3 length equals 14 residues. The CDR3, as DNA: TGTGCCAGCAGTATTCAGGGGTCTCTGAATGAGCAGTTCTTC. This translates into CASSIQGSLNEQFF.

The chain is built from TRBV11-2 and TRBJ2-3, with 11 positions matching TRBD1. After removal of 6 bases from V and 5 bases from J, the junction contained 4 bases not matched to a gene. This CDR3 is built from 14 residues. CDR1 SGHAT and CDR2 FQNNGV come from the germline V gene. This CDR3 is CASRWTGGRDTQYF. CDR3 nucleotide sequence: TGTGCCAGCAGATGGACAGGGGGCAGAGATACGCAGTATTTT.

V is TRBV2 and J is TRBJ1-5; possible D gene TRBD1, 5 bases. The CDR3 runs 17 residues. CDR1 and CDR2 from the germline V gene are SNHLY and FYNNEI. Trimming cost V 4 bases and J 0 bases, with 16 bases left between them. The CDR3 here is CASSGPTVLYSNQPQHF. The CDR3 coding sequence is TGTGCCAGCAGTGGCCCGACAGTACTATATAGCAATCAGCCCCAGCATTTT.

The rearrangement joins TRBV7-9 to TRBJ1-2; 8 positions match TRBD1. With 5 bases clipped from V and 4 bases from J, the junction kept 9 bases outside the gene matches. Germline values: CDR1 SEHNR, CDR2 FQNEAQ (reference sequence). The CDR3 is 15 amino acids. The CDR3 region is CASSATGGQGYGYTF. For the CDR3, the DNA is TGTGCCAGCAGCGCCACAGGGGGTCAGGGCTATGGCTACACCTTC.